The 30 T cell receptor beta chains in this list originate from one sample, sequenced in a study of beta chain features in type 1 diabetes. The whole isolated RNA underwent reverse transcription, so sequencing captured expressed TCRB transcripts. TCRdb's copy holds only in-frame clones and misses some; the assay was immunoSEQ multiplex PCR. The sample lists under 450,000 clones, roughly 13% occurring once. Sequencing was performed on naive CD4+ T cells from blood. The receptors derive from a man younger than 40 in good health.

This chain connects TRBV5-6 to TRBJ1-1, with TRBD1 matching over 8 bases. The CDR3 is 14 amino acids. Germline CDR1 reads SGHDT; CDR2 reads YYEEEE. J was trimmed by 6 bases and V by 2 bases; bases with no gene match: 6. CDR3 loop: CASSFTDRVAEAFF. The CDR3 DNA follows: TGTGCCAGCAGCTTTACGGACAGGGTTGCTGAAGCTTTCTTT.

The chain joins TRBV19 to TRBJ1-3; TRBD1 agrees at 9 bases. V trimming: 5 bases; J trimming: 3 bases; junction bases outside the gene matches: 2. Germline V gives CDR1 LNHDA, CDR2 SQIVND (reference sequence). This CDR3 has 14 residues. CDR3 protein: CASSAGQGGNTIYF. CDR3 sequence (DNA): TGTGCCAGTAGTGCGGGACAGGGTGGAAACACCATATATTTT.

The CDR3 loop reads CASSLIGENIQYF. The CDR3 nucleotides read TGTGCCAGCAGCTTAATCGGCGAAAACATTCAGTACTTC. V is TRBV7-3 and J is TRBJ2-4, with unresolved D. The CDR3 runs to 13 residues. The germline V and J ends were trimmed by 1 base and 5 bases, with 6 bases remaining between them. Germline V gene sequence: CDR1 SGHTA, CDR2 FQGTGA.

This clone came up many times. CDR3 sequence (DNA): TGTGCCTGGAGGGGCGGAAGGGAGCACATTCAGTACTTC. Translation gives CAWRGGREHIQYF. The chain employs TRBV30 and TRBJ2-4, with TRBD2 as a possible D gene (5 bases). The CDR3 contains 13 residues. Between the trimmed V and J ends, which lost 3 bases and 8 bases, there was a span of 14 bases. The V gene's germline CDR1 is GTSNPN and CDR2 SVGIG (reference sequence).

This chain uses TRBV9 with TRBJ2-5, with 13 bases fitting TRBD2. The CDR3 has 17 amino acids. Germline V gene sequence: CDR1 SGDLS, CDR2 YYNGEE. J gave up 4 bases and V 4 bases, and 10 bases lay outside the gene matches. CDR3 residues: CASSTRLAGGEGETQYF. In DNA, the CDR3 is TGTGCCAGCAGCACGCGACTAGCGGGGGGCGAGGGAGAGACCCAGTACTTC. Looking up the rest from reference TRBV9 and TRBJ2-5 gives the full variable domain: DSGVTQTPKHLITATGQRVTLRCSPRSGDLSVYWYQQSLDQGLQFLIQYYNGEERAKGNILERFSAQQFPDLHSELNLSSLELGDSALYFCASSTRLAGGEGETQYFGPGTRLLVL.

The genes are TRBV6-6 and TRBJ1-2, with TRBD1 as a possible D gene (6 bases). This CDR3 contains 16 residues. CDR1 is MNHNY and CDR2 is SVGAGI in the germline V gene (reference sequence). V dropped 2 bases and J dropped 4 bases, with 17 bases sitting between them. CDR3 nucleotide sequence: TGTGCCAGCAGTTACCCCCCTGGGGGGCTCCCCTATGGCTACACCTTC. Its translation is CASSYPPGGLPYGYTF.

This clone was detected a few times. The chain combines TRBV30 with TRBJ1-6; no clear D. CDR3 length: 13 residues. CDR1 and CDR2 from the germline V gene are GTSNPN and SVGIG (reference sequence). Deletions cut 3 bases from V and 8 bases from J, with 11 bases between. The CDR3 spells CAWSVREHSPLHF. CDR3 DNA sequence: TGTGCCTGGAGCGTGCGGGAACATTCACCCCTCCACTTT.

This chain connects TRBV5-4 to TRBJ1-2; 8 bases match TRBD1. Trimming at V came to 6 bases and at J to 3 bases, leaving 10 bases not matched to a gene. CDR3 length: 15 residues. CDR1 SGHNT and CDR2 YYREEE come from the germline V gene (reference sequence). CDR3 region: CASTGYLQGDYGYTF. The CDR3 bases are TGTGCCAGCACCGGATATCTACAGGGGGACTATGGCTACACCTTC.

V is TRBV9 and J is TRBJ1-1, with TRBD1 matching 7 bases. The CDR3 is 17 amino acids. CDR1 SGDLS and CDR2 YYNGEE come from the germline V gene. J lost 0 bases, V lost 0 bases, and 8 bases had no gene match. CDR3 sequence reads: CASSVDLRTGLNTEAFF. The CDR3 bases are TGTGCCAGCAGCGTAGACTTGCGGACAGGATTGAACACTGAAGCTTTCTTT.

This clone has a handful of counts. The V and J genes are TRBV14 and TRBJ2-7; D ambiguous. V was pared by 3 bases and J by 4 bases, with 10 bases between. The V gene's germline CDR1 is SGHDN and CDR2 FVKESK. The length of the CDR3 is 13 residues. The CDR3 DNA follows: TGTGCCAGCAGCCATGTAGAGCCTTACGAGCAGTACTTC. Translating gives CASSHVEPYEQYF.

CDR3 DNA: TGCGCCAGCAGCCAAGATTTCCTAGTGAGGTACAATGAGCAGTTCTTC. Protein sequence: CASSQDFLVRYNEQFF. The genes are TRBV4-3 and TRBJ2-1; D unresolved. The CDR3 runs to 16 residues. Trimming took 0 bases from V and 4 from J, leaving 13 bases between them. Germline CDR1 and CDR2: LGHNA and YSLEER.

The CDR3 loop is CASSSGQGDYGYTF. The CDR3 DNA sequence: TGTGCCAGCAGCTCGGGACAGGGGGACTATGGCTACACCTTC. The chain combines TRBV7-9 with TRBJ1-2; 11 bases agree with TRBD1. The V gene end was trimmed by 4 bases and the J gene end by 3 bases; junction bases not matched to a gene: 1. Germline V gene data show CDR1 as SEHNR and CDR2 as FQNEAQ (reference sequence). The CDR3 spans 14 residues.

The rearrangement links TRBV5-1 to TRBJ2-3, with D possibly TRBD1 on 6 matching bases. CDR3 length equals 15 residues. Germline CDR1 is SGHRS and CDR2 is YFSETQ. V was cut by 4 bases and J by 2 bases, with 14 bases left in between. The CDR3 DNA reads TGCGCCAGCAGCAGGAACGGACAGTTCACAGATACGCAGTATTTT. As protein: CASSRNGQFTDTQYF.

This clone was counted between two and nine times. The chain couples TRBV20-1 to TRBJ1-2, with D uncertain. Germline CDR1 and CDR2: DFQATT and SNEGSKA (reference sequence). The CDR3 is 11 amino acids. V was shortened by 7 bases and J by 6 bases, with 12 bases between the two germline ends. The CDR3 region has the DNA TGCAGTGGACCGCAGTCTAATGGCTACACCTTC. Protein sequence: CSGPQSNGYTF.

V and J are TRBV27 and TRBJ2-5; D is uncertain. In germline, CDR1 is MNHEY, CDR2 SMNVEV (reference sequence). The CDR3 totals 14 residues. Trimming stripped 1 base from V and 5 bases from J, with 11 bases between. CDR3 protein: CASSLYPLGETQYF. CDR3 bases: TGTGCCAGCAGTTTATATCCGTTGGGGGAGACCCAGTACTTC.

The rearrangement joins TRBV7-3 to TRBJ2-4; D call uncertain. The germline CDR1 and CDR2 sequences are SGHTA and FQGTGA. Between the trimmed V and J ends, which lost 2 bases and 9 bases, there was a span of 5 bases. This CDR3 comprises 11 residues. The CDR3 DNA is TGTGCCAGCAGCTTAGGTGCCATTCAGTACTTC. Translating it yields CASSLGAIQYF.

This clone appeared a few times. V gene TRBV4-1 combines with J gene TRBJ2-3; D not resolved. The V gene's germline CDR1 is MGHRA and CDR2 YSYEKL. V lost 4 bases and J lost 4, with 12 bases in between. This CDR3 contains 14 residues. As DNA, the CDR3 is TGCGCCAGCAGCCCCCGTTGGGGTTCAGATACGCAGTATTTT. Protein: CASSPRWGSDTQYF.

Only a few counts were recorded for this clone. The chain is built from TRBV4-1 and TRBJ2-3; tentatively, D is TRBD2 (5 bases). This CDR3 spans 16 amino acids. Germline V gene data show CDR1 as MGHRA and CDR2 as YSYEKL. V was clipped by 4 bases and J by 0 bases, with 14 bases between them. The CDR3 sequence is CASSRILGASTDTQYF. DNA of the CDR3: TGCGCCAGCAGCCGCATACTAGGCGCTAGCACAGATACGCAGTATTTT.

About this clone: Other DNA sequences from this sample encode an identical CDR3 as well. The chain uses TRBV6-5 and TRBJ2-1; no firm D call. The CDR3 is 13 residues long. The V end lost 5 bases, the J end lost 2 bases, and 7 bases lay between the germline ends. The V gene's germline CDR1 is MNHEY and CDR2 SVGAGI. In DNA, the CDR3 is TGTGCCAGCAGTCGCGGACCCTACAATGAGCAGTTCTTC. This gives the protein CASSRGPYNEQFF.

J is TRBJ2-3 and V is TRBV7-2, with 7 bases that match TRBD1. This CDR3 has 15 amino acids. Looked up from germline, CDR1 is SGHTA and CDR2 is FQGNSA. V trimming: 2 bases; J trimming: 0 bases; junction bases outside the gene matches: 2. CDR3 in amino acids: CASSLTGQSTDTQYF. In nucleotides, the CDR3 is TGTGCCAGCAGCTTAACGGGACAGAGCACAGATACGCAGTATTTT.

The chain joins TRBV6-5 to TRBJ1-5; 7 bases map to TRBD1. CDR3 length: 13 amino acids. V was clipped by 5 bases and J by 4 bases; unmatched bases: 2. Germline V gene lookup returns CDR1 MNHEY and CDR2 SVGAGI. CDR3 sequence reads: CASSKTGNQPQHF. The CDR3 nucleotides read TGTGCCAGCAGTAAGACAGGGAATCAGCCCCAGCATTTT.

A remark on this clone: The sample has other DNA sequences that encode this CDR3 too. The CDR3 DNA follows: TGTGCCAGCAGCGTAGGCAACTACAATGAGCAGTTCTTC. It translates to CASSVGNYNEQFF. The rearrangement joins TRBV9 to TRBJ2-1; D unclear. V was trimmed by 0 bases and J by 3 bases, leaving 4 bases between them. This CDR3 contains 13 residues. CDR1 SGDLS and CDR2 YYNGEE come from the germline V gene. The full variable domain, in which reference TRBV9 and TRBJ2-1 provide the parts outside the CDR3, is DSGVTQTPKHLITATGQRVTLRCSPRSGDLSVYWYQQSLDQGLQFLIQYYNGEERAKGNILERFSAQQFPDLHSELNLSSLELGDSALYFCASSVGNYNEQFFGPGTRLTVL.

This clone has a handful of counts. The CDR3 DNA follows: TGTGCTAGTGGTTTCCGCCGGGACAGCCACTCTGAAGCTTTCTTT. Its translation is CASGFRRDSHSEAFF. The J gene is TRBJ1-1, the V gene TRBV12-5; 7 bases align to TRBD1. Germline assignment: CDR1 LGHNT and CDR2 FRNRAP. V was pared by 3 bases and J by 6 bases, with 10 bases of the junction left unmatched. This CDR3 comprises 15 residues.

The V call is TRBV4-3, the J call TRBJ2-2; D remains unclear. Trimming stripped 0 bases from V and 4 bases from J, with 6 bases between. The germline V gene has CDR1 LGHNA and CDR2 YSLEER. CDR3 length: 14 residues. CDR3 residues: CASSQDKFTGELFF. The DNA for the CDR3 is TGCGCCAGCAGCCAAGATAAGTTCACCGGGGAGCTGTTTTTT.

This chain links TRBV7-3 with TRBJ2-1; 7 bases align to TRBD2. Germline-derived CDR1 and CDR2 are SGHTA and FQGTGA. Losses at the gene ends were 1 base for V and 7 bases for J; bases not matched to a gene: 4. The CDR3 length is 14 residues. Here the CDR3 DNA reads TGTGCCAGCAGCTTAATTGGGAGGGATAATGAGCAGTTCTTC. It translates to CASSLIGRDNEQFF.

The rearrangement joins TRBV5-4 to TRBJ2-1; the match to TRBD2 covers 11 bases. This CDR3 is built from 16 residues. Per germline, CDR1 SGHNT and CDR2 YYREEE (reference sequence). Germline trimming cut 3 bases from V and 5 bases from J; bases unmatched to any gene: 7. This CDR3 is CASSSALAGVHNEQFF. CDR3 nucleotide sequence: TGTGCCAGCAGCTCAGCACTAGCGGGAGTACACAATGAGCAGTTCTTC.

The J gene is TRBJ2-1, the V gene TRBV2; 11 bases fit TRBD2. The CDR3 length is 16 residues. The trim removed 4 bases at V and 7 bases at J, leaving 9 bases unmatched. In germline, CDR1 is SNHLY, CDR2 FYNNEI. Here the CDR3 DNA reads TGTGCCAGCAGTGGACTTAGCGGGGGGGCAGAGAATGAGCAGTTCTTC. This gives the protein CASSGLSGGAENEQFF.

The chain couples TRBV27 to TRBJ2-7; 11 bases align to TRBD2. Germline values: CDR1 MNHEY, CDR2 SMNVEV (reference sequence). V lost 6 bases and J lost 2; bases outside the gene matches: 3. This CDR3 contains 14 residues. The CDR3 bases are TGTGCCAGCAGGTTAGCGGGAGGGCCCTACGAGCAGTACGTC. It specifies CASRLAGGPYEQYV.

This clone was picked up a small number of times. The CDR3 nucleotides read TGTGCCAGCCAAAGGATGGATGAGCAGTTCTTC. Amino acids: CASQRMDEQFF. The chain combines TRBV6-5 with TRBJ2-1; D is uncertain. The CDR3 totals 11 residues. CDR1 is MNHEY, CDR2 SVGAGI, per germline. V was pared by 8 bases and J by 8 bases, with 10 bases between.

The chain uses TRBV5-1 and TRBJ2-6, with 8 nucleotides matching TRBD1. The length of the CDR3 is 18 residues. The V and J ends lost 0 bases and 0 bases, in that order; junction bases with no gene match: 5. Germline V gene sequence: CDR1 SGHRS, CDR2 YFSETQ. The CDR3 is CASSLERTGSSGANVLTF. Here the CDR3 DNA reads TGCGCCAGCAGCTTGGAAAGGACAGGGAGCTCTGGGGCCAACGTCCTGACTTTC.